This T cell receptor beta chain was retrieved from a study of T-cell reconstitution after alpha-beta-depleted transplantation in children. Researchers prepared the TCRbeta library using unique molecular identifiers, the study reports. TCRdb called the PCR reads again in MiXCR, with one record for every CDR3 protein. The data contain about 270,000 distinct CDR3 sequences, more than 8% of them singletons. This clonotype was seen more than once but under ten times. Specimen: PBMCs from the stem cell graft donor, collected from the stem cell graft. The TCR originated in a human donor who donated a stem cell graft to a child with SCID.

The CDR3: CASSSTGDNSPLHF. The CDR3 nucleotides are TGCGCCAGCAGTTCGACAGGGGATAATTCACCCCTCCACTTT. The V gene is TRBV5-1, the J gene TRBJ1-6, with TRBD1 identical over 8 bases. The V and J ends lost 5 bases and 5 bases, in that order; junction bases with no gene match: 3. Germline V gene lookup returns CDR1 SGHRS and CDR2 YFSETQ. The CDR3 contains 14 residues.